This is a list of T cell receptor beta chains from one sample in a study of T cells in localized non-small cell lung cancer. Sequencing used immunoSEQ multiplex PCR; TCRdb keeps in-frame clones, though not all of them. In the table there are roughly 86,000 clones, approximately 84% of which are singletons. The sample here was peripheral blood, taken before any cancer treatment. The receptor set was obtained from a man between 35 and 75 years old with stage I lung adenocarcinoma. Each CDR3 is given with its conserved first and last residue. The D gene is left open where the match is weak. Clone size is shown for a subset of rows, as once, few, many or a class of expanded clone.

D gene	CDR3 length	clone size	V gene	J gene	CDR3 protein	CDR3 DNA
-	16	-	TRBV2	TRBJ1-2	CASRTVSRGVGHGYTF	TGTGCCAGCAGAACCGTCTCACGGGGGGTAGGCCATGGCTACACCTTC
TRBD2	18	-	TRBV10-2	TRBJ2-3	CASSGVPLWGGSTDTQYF	TGCGCCAGCAGTGGGGTGCCCCTCTGGGGAGGGAGCACAGATACGCAGTATTTT
TRBD1	14	few	TRBV5-5	TRBJ1-2	CASSWSTGAYGYTF	TGTGCCAGCAGCTGGTCGACAGGGGCCTATGGCTACACCTTC
-	18	-	TRBV28	TRBJ2-6	CASSFGGAGPSGANVLTF	TGTGCCAGCAGTTTTGGCGGGGCAGGACCCTCTGGGGCCAACGTCCTGACTTTC
-	12	once	TRBV6-5	TRBJ2-7	CASRTYSYEQYF	TGTGCCAGCAGAACGTACAGCTACGAGCAGTACTTC
TRBD1	14	-	TRBV12-5	TRBJ2-1	CASVPTGDYNEQFF	TGTGCTAGTGTCCCGACAGGGGACTACAATGAGCAGTTCTTC
TRBD2	16	-	TRBV5-6	TRBJ2-3	CASSSGWWGGADTQYF	TGTGCCAGCAGCTCAGGGTGGTGGGGAGGGGCAGATACGCAGTATTTT
TRBD1	15	-	TRBV30	TRBJ2-4	CAWRGTVLAKNIQYF	TGTGCCTGGAGGGGGACAGTTCTAGCCAAAAACATTCAGTACTTC
TRBD2	18	-	TRBV29-1	TRBJ2-3	CSVDKPVSSGAITDTQYF	TGCAGCGTTGATAAGCCGGTCTCCAGCGGGGCTATCACAGATACGCAGTATTTT
-	12	-	TRBV7-9	TRBJ1-2	CASSRDSGGYTF	TGTGCCAGCAGCCGAGACAGCGGTGGCTACACCTTC
-	16	-	TRBV5-1	TRBJ1-3	CASSLNSGTPGNTIYF	TGCGCCAGCAGCCTGAATAGCGGGACACCCGGAAACACCATATATTTT
-	16	-	TRBV23-1	TRBJ2-7	CASSQLYRDTSYEQYF	TGCGCCAGCAGTCAATTGTACCGGGACACCTCCTACGAGCAGTACTTC
-	18	once	TRBV7-8	TRBJ1-1	CASSLVHPGGASDTEAFF	TGTGCCAGCAGCTTAGTGCACCCGGGGGGGGCATCGGACACTGAAGCTTTCTTT
TRBD1	13	-	TRBV2	TRBJ2-5	CASGTAAQETQYF	TGTGCCAGCGGGACAGCGGCTCAAGAGACCCAGTACTTC
-	14	-	TRBV7-2	TRBJ2-1	CASSLDSLYDEQFF	TGTGCCAGCAGCTTAGACAGTTTGTACGATGAGCAGTTCTTC
-	15	-	TRBV9	TRBJ2-3	CASSVEGSRTDTQYF	TGTGCCAGCAGCGTAGAGGGCAGTCGCACAGATACGCAGTATTTT
-	14	once	TRBV4-2	TRBJ2-7	CASSPGELGYEQYF	TGTGCCAGCAGCCCCGGCGAACTCGGCTACGAGCAGTACTTC
-	14	-	TRBV7-2	TRBJ1-2	CASSPERGNYGYTF	TGTGCCAGCAGCCCGGAGAGGGGGAACTATGGCTACACCTTC
-	14	-	TRBV30	TRBJ1-3	CAWSPDGVGNTIYF	TGTGCCTGGAGTCCGGACGGAGTTGGAAACACCATATATTTT
-	14	once	TRBV6-5	TRBJ2-7	CASSFSGRSYEQYF	TGTGCCAGCAGTTTCTCGGGACGCTCCTACGAGCAGTACTTC
-	14	-	TRBV30	TRBJ1-5	CAWSVDPAGQPQHF	TGTGCCTGGAGTGTAGACCCGGCGGGTCAGCCCCAGCATTTT
-	15	-	TRBV19	TRBJ2-1	CASSIIPNSYNEQFF	TGTGCCAGTAGTATAATACCAAACTCCTACAATGAGCAGTTCTTC
-	11	-	TRBV7-8	TRBJ2-7	CASSFLDEQYF	TGTGCCAGCAGCTTCTTGGACGAGCAGTACTTC
-	12	-	TRBV6-1	TRBJ2-1	CASSAEWSEQFF	TGTGCCAGCAGCGCCGAGTGGTCTGAGCAGTTCTTC
-	13	-	TRBV28	TRBJ2-5	CASSLADQETQYF	TGTGCCAGCAGTTTGGCGGACCAAGAGACCCAGTACTTC
-	14	-	TRBV6-1	TRBJ2-1	CASVGVGALNEQFF	TGTGCCAGCGTTGGGGTGGGGGCGTTAAATGAGCAGTTCTTC
TRBD1	13	-	TRBV2	TRBJ1-5	CASRNRGSRPQHF	TGTGCCAGCAGAAACAGGGGCTCCAGGCCCCAGCATTTT
TRBD2	14	-	TRBV7-6	TRBJ2-2	CASSDGTSAGELFF	TGTGCCAGCAGCGACGGGACTAGCGCCGGGGAGCTGTTTTTT
-	16	-	TRBV19	TRBJ1-1	CASSPDRGHMNTEAFF	TGTGCCAGTTCCCCGGATCGGGGGCACATGAACACTGAAGCTTTCTTT
-	13	-	TRBV7-2	TRBJ2-1	CASSLGPSNEQFF	TGTGCCAGCAGCTTAGGCCCCTCCAATGAGCAGTTCTTC
TRBD2	16	-	TRBV7-2	TRBJ2-3	CASSLASGKGTDTQYF	TGTGCCAGCAGCTTAGCTAGCGGGAAGGGCACAGATACGCAGTATTTT
-	13	-	TRBV7-2	TRBJ1-1	CASSYLRDTEAFF	TGTGCCAGCAGCTATCTACGTGACACTGAAGCTTTCTTT
-	14	-	TRBV7-9	TRBJ2-5	CASSHNRGKETQYF	TGTGCCAGCAGCCATAACAGAGGGAAAGAGACCCAGTACTTC